This T cell receptor (beta chain) derives from a study of CD8 T cells in ankylosing spondylitis. Study outcomes and limitations: Characteristic, it appeared, of ankylosing spondylitis blood was a TCR beta motif of eight highly homologous variants. According to the report, clones linked to the disease were significantly enriched in matched synovial fluid samples taken from ankylosing spondylitis patients. Reactive arthritis synovial fluid and blood were previously reported to contain some motif variants. Relatively scarce in peripheral blood, disease-linked clones were CD8+.

As regards this clonotype: Antigen specificity is unknown. Relative to the germline gene, one junction end is altered; a read error may explain this.

From the 5' RACE reads, TCRdb called clonotypes with MiXCR, one entry per CDR3 protein. The table has roughly 120,000 distinct CDR3 sequences, roughly 13% seen once. Germline V CDR1 and CDR2: SSHAT, FNYEAQ (reference sequence). The CDR3 is 15 amino acids. The TCR originated in a female donor with ankylosing spondylitis or in good health (not recorded which). Sequenced material: blood, either unsorted or a sorted T cell fraction (not recorded which). The gene calls are TRBV7-7 and TRBJ1-1; D gene ambiguous. The CDR3 coding sequence is TGTGCTAGCAGCTTACGGGCAGACATGAACACTGAAGCTTTCTTT. Protein: CASSLRADMNTEAFF.